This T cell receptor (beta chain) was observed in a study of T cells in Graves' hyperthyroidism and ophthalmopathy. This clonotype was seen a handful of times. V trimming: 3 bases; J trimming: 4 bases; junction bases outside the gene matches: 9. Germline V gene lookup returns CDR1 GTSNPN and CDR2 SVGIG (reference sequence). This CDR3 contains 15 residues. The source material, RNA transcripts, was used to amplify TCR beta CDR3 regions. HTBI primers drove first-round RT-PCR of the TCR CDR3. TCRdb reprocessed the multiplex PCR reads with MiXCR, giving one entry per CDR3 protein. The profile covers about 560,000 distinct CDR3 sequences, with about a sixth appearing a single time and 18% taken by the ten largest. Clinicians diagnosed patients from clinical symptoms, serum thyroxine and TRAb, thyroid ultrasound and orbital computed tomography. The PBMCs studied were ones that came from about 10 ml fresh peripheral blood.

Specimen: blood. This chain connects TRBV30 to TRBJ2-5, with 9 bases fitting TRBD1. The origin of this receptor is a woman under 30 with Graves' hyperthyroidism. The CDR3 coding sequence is TGTGCCTGGAGGACGACAGGGGGTGGAGGAGAGACCCAGTACTTC. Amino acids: CAWRTTGGGGETQYF.